This entry features one T cell receptor (beta chain) sequence. These data belong to a study of radiotherapy plus CTLA-4 blockade in lung cancer. There are 18 residues in the CDR3. With V trimmed by 4 bases and J by 0 bases, 10 bases remained unmatched. Germline V gene data show CDR1 as SGHDT and CDR2 as YYEEEE. Profiled with immunoSEQ multiplex PCR; TCRdb holds only in-frame clones, not every one. The repertoire consists of approximately 52,000 clones, with 75% to 85% occurring once and the leading ten covering approximately 9%. Sequencing used peripheral blood, obtained from a patient treated with radiotherapy plus ipilimumab. This chain links TRBV5-6 with TRBJ1-6; 7 bases fit TRBD1. The sequence derives from a human donor with non-small cell lung cancer who had a complete response to radiotherapy plus ipilimumab. This CDR3 is CASSAGDSKSSYNSPLHF. The CDR3 bases are TGTGCCAGCAGCGCCGGGGACAGTAAGAGCTCCTATAATTCACCCCTCCACTTT.